Listed below are T cell receptor beta chains from one sample, sequenced in a study of blood T cell repertoires in COVID-19. Generated by immunoSEQ multiplex PCR, the TCRdb table keeps only in-frame clones and is missing some. The sample records 250,000 to 350,000 clones, 87% being singletons. Sequenced input: PBMCs or T cells enriched from blood (not recorded which). All receptors come from a woman aged 25 to 45 who had recovered from COVID-19. The CDR3 runs from the conserved cysteine through the conserved F or W. Each record gives: CDR3 protein, V gene.

CASSLGRLDTEAFF | TRBV27
CASSYGGDRYNEQFF | TRBV9
CASRPPGAGANVLTF | TRBV19
CASSRAGVGEEQYF | TRBV19
CASSLPPSTDTQYF | TRBV28
CASRDRNEQFF | TRBV25-1
CASSLSPSTFYQHF | TRBV7-2
CASSESGGPYNEQFF | TRBV2
CASSEDRGGNQPQHF | TRBV19
CASSEHGGYGYTF | TRBV5-4
CASSHGQGAHQPQHF | TRBV19
CATRTGAGNIQYF | TRBV27
CASSPLHPGDTTEAFF | TRBV7-9
CASGGTGNQPQHF | TRBV19
CASSDLRTGGRDGYTF | TRBV25-1
CASSLPDRNYGYTF | TRBV5-4
CSVGDRGYEQYF | TRBV29-1
CASSSRTGQGKRETQYF | TRBV27
CAWSRAGGMTEAFF | TRBV30
CASSLPTGAGSPLHF | TRBV6-5
CASILGQGSYGYTF | TRBV6-5
CASSLGHDRGTGELFF | TRBV5-4
CASGLKDRNTGELFF | TRBV6-2/TRBV6-3
CASRGGAGNQPQHF | TRBV6-5
CASSQVGRGKYEKLFF | TRBV4-1
CASSLVGLVGGPQETQYF | TRBV7-2
CASSMGPPSYEQYF | TRBV19
CASSPYRGPLDTIYF | TRBV6-5
CASSRGTSGGRGQYF | TRBV7-8
CASSQETGQGIRYTF | TRBV4-1
CASSFRDMRYF | TRBV27
CASSPPQGTFGELFF | TRBV18
CASSIPGHSSGNTIYF | TRBV13
CASSIGGRGRPGELFF | TRBV19
CASSRTPGTGTGEQYF | TRBV4-1
CASSLGQLSYEQYF | TRBV5-4
CASSLSGAGNTIYF | TRBV13
CASGPSGQTFYEQYF | TRBV12-5
CASSYSESYEQYF | TRBV6-5
CASTENSLNTEAFF | TRBV2
CASSLGSYSEPGYTF | TRBV5-1
CASSQSNRDGGRSGANVLTF | TRBV23-1
CASSLQETQYF | TRBV12-3/TRBV12-4
CASSLARGTGQFYEQYF | TRBV11-2
CASSSTGFDEQYF | TRBV12-3/TRBV12-4
CASSPPPGGPQHF | TRBV18
CASSGGWTDQETQYF | TRBV9
CASSVGAGLNTGELFF | TRBV9
CAISVASGNEQFF | TRBV10-3
CASSSGVGNSPLHF | TRBV7-8
CAISEDRVPIWKDTQYF | TRBV10-3
CASSYPQGVYYPEAFF | TRBV6-2/TRBV6-3
CASSDREYTEAFF | TRBV6-1
CSVEDRARGNGYTF | TRBV29-1
CSVVGADTEAFF | TRBV29-1
CASSQRTAFGGYTF | TRBV11-2
CASSIDTLGPNREQYF | TRBV19
CASSPAQNTEAFF | TRBV11-2
CASREQGSSYEQYF | TRBV2
CASSRGLAGGQKTQYF | TRBV4-3